What follows describes a single T cell receptor beta chain. This clone has only one observation. Its binding antigen is unknown. No much larger clonotype is one base removed from it; base qualities were not supplied. These data are taken from a study of CD8+ T cells in alopecia areata (dated by TCRdb to 2016 to 2018). Study-wide context: The treated patients, all with moderate-to-severe alopecia areata, were enrolled in an open-label pilot trial of oral tofacitinib given at 5 to 10 mg twice daily. Patients received tofacitinib for 6 to 18 months and were then followed off drug for 6 months to check for delayed response and recurrence. In treated patients, disease severity was measured using the SALT score, which gives the percentage of scalp surface area affected. The study used high-throughput TCRbeta sequencing to examine T cell clonal expansion in alopecia areata, in both the C3H/HeJ mouse model and human patients. Human TCRbeta sequencing covered scalp tissue and sorted CD4+ and CD8+ peripheral blood T cells from patchy and totalis/universalis alopecia areata patients and healthy controls. Patients on tofacitinib were biopsied at baseline and after 4 and 24 weeks of treatment, and several of the patients also had a later scalp biopsy. Scalp clonality was compared across normal scalp (n=4), patchy alopecia areata scalp (n=8), and alopecia totalis/universalis scalp (n=8). RNA was extracted with the PAXgene miRNA kit for fixed scalp, the miRNeasy kit for PBMCs, and the RNeasy kit for mouse skin. TCRbeta CDR3 regions were amplified by immunoSEQ multiplex PCR with 35 Vbeta forward and 13 Jbeta reverse primers.

What the study reported, not specific to this receptor: Tofacitinib significantly decreased scalp clonality and the number of expanded CD8+ clones among the top 100 scalp clones. Shared TCR sequences between patients were less evident than in mice, which may be partly attributable to HLA diversity in the patient population. Unlike mouse skin, which is dominated by gammadelta T cells, normal human skin has resident alphabeta T cells that are also sequenced, and this complicates analysis of the scalp TCR repertoire. During tofacitinib treatment, many expanded lesional clones remained in scalp and blood, and this persistence may partly explain relapse after treatment is stopped. Higher clonality and more expanded CD8+ clones were observed in lesional scalp than in normal scalp, particularly in alopecia totalis/universalis, a finding suggestive of antigenic drive. Because the treated cohort was small and had just a single nonresponder, larger studies are needed to establish links between baseline CD8+ expansion and response.

According to the germline V gene (reference sequence), CDR1 reads GTSNPN and CDR2 reads SVGIG. The trim is 0 bases for V and 7 bases for J, with a gap of 13 bases between the germline ends. The CDR3 starts with the cysteine, ends with the phenylalanine, and has 14 residues. Only CDR3 DNA remains: 42 bases, in frame from the first base. The sample's treatment or condition, from its label and the paper: oral pan-JAK inhibitor, 5-10 mg twice daily. From alopecia areata patients, peripheral blood was collected along with lesional scalp punch biopsies. After PBMCs were isolated by density centrifugation and stained for CD3, CD4 and CD8, a FACSAria was used to sort CD4+ and CD8+ T cells. Preparation of the library involved the immunoSEQ multiplex PCR assay. To provide template for TCR sequencing, every sample had RNA extracted and reverse transcribed into cDNA. First-strand cDNA was synthesized with SuperScript III using a 2:1 mix of oligo-dT and random hexamers. A synthetic immune receptor repertoire was used to gauge amplification bias, and whatever bias remained was removed computationally. For the original study's pipeline: After raw reads were preprocessed to remove errors, the CDR3 was defined following IMGT conventions as running from the conserved cysteine to phenylalanine. To get clonality, Shannon entropy was normalized by log2 of the number of productive unique TCRs and the result was subtracted from 1. Scalp TCRbeta sequences were cross-referenced with sorted blood CD4 and CD8 repertoires so that the CD4 or CD8 identity of scalp clones could be inferred. TCRdb stores this immuneACCESS table with in-frame sequences only. Part of the clones is absent; in the studies checked, under half of the shortfall reflects unresolved V genes, and no reason is known for the rest. That table gives V, J and clone size, and the DNA gave D and trimming. This sample is represented by about 210,000 clones; over 60% of them were singletons. 0.95% to 1.5% of the sample is taken by the ten largest.

Sequenced material: CD4+ T cells sorted from blood, taken at week 44, from a patient treated with tofacitinib. The TCR comes from a human donor with alopecia areata. The sequence links TRBV30 to TRBJ1-5; a tentative D match to TRBD1 spans 6 bases. The sequenced DNA: TGTGCCTGGAGTGTACAAGGCAGGGGCCAGCCCCAGCATTTT. This translates into CAWSVQGRGQPQHF. Beyond the CDR3, the reference TRBV30 and TRBJ1-5 genes provide the residues; the full variable domain reads: SQTIHQWPATLVQPVGSPLSLECTVEGTSNPNLYWYRQAAGRGLQLLFYSVGIGQISSEVPQNLSASRPQDRQFILSSKKLLLSDSGFYLCAWSVQGRGQPQHFGDGTRLSIL.